This TCR beta chain was captured by sequencing in a study of blood T cell repertoires in COVID-19. Across the study: T cells, B-cell-depleted T cells, or PBMCs provided the cDNA or gDNA that served as material.

The authors' processing: Amplification of reference gene primers was used by the study to estimate nucleated cell counts. Assay used: immunoSEQ multiplex PCR; TCRdb lists only in-frame clones, some missing. For V, J and clone size, that table is used; D and trimming come from the DNA. Among 250,000 to 400,000 clones listed, roughly nine tenths were seen once. Patients in Seattle were enrolled during active infection, then followed longitudinally. From germline, CDR1 is SGHAT and CDR2 FQDESV (reference sequence). CDR3 length: 13 residues. The V segment lost 4 bases and the J segment 8 bases; nucleotides outside the gene matches: 6.

The sequenced material came from peripheral blood. The source of this sequence is a woman in her 30s with COVID-19, enrolled during active disease. V gene TRBV11-1 combines with J gene TRBJ1-1, with 8 positions matching TRBD1. CDR3 nucleotides: TGTGCCAGCAGCTCCTTCTCAGGGGGCGAAGCTTTCTTT. Amino acid sequence: CASSSFSGGEAFF.